This entry is about one T cell receptor beta chain. Its binding antigen is unknown. No qualities accompany the bases; no much larger clone lies one base away. From its cysteine to its phenylalanine, the CDR3 spans 14 amino acids. Only CDR3 DNA is held: 42 bases, read in frame from base 1. As encoded in the germline V gene (reference sequence), CDR1 is LGHDT while CDR2 is YNNKEL. V loses 4 bases, J loses 0 bases, and the germline ends lie 4 bases apart. The source of the sample is a study of blood T cell repertoires in COVID-19 (TCRdb year 2020). A note on the overall study: Collaborator samples came from the United States, Italy and Spain and covered acute and convalescent phases of COVID-19. The material from the prospective study consisted of cDNA or gDNA derived from T cells, B-cell-depleted T cells, or PBMCs. Deeply sampled blood TCRbeta repertoires from subjects exposed to, actively infected with, or recovered from COVID-19 were included in the dataset. A freely available public database, intended as a resource for researchers studying the immune response to SARS-CoV-2, is where the repertoires were released. Samples came from the ongoing ImmuneRACE study (first 160 participants) plus 1,254 subjects from 6 global collaborators. Sample metadata almost always included a de-identified subject ID, COVID-19 status, age in years and sex. Where available, HLA class I and class II types were taken from metadata supplied by the sample provider and were not determined by assay-based typing.

In the prospective study, participants were roughly 18 to 100 years old, resided in under 30 geographic areas of the United States, and were enrolled through a virtual design. To assign participants to cohorts, the prospective study relied on clinical history that participants themselves reported in a screening survey and a study questionnaire. For ImmuneRACE Cohort 3, a participant was defined as recovered based on two consecutive negative NP/OP PCR tests, clearance by a healthcare professional, or resolution of symptoms. Mobile phlebotomists in the prospective study collected whole blood, serum and a nasopharyngeal or oropharyngeal swab from every participant. Prospective study participants could optionally give additional blood draws and questionnaires over an approximately 2-month period. Before DNA extraction, prospective study blood samples were shipped either frozen or at room temperature.

TCRbeta CDR3 regions were amplified from genomic DNA using the immunoSEQ Assay, a bias-controlled multiplex PCR. In the authors' own workflow: The number of nucleated cells in each sample was estimated from the amplification of reference gene primers within the assay. To quantify the absolute abundance of each unique TCRbeta CDR3 rearrangement, sequence reads were collapsed and filtered. For each sample, productive Simpson clonality was calculated as the square root of Simpson's diversity index across productive rearrangements. The clones in this table, taken by TCRdb from immuneACCESS, are in-frame only. Not every clone is retained; where verified, under half of the shortfall comes from an unresolved V gene, and the cause of the rest is unknown. Clone size and the V and J calls come from that table; the DNA yielded D and trimming. This sample has some 250,000 clones in its table, and 80% to 90% of those were observed once. Together, the top ten hold 1.9% of the sample.

General study outcomes and caveats: How much clinical and demographic metadata was included differed by source and by participant, and the metadata was provided uncurated.

Sequencing used PBMCs or T cells enriched from blood (not recorded which). The TCR sequence derives from a woman between 45 and 65 years old who had recovered from COVID-19. In this chain, TRBV3-1 (or the pseudogene TRBV3-2) is recombined with TRBJ1-6; the D gene assignment is ambiguous. The CDR3 region: CASSPRSYNSPLHF. The DNA is TGTGCCAGCAGCCCCCGCTCCTATAATTCACCCCTCCACTTT.